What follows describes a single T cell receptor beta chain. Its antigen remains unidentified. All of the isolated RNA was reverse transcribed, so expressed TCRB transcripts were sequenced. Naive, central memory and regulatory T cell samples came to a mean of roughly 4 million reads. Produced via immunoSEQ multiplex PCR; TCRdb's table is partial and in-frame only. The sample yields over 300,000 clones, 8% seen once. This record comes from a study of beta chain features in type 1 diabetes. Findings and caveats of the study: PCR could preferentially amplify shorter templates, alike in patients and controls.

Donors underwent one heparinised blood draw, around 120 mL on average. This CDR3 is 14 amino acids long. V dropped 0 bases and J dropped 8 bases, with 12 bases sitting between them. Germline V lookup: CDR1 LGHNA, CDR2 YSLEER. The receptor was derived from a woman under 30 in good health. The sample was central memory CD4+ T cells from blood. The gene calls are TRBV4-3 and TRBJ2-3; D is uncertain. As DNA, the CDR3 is TGCGCCAGCAGCCAAGAATTCGGCTCTGGTACGCAGTATTTT. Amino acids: CASSQEFGSGTQYF.